The rows below give T cell receptor beta chains drawn from one sample of a study of T cell clonotyping in hematopoietic cell transplantation. Sequencing was performed with immunoSEQ multiplex PCR; in TCRdb, only in-frame clones are kept and a portion is missing. Among more than 65,000 clones listed, 90% to 95% were seen once. Sequencing was done on a sample of peripheral blood mononuclear cells. All receptors come from a man between 50 and 59 years old in good health. Some clones in this sample may be carry-over from other donors' samples. The conserved cysteine and the conserved F or W are not part of the CDR3 here.

v_call,cdr3_aa
TRBV7-6,ASSLAGAQSYEQY
TRBV9,ASSVDSGKGMNTEAF
TRBV7-9,ASSSGLQETQY
TRBV7-9,ASSLSFAEAF
TRBV25-1,ASSEYQQGGAGNEKLF
TRBV6-5,ASSSSQGAQETQY
TRBV7-6,ASSLSTHQPQH
TRBV2,ASKISGREKLF
TRBV6-6,ASSDTRGGLTEAF
TRBV25-1,ASSEVWSYEQY
TRBV11-2,ASSLGQVNEQF
TRBV7-9,ASSLVSGTVSTDTQY
TRBV5-1,ASSESGGGTDTQY
TRBV7-9,ASSPPSANEKLF
TRBV28,ASSGLAGKGQY
TRBV9,ASSPIELNTEAF
TRBV19,ASSLPPGQGPDTQY
TRBV20-1,SALQYYEQY
TRBV5-1,ASSLRSNGETQY
TRBV2,ASSEGQGYYEQY
TRBV6-5,ASGTGQPQH
TRBV10-3,AIKPENRAGEQF
TRBV19,ASSSHPDTQY
TRBV6-6,ASSSSRVGPYEQY
TRBV9,ASSVTSGYEQY
TRBV7-2,ASSSTGYPEAF
TRBV6-4,ASSVPNTEAF
TRBV9,ASSSNPQGANTEAF
TRBV7-3,ASSPISGSEAF
TRBV4-3,ASSQSAGEVGDTQY
TRBV28,ASSMNSGSSYEQY
TRBV25-1,ASSEHLNTEAF
TRBV5-1,ASAGPGGELF
TRBV5-8,ASSLEVTGGPYEQY
TRBV27,ASSAGTGDYEQY
TRBV29-1,SVDSLDGVFSYEQY
TRBV2,ASSVGLAGGPYYNEQF
TRBV13,ASSSPQRGTDTQY
TRBV5-1,ASSVTTGGGQPQH
TRBV11-2,ASSLERTGEGYT
TRBV6-5,ASSPRRGRDQPQH
TRBV28,ASSPLIWGSPQH
TRBV19,ASSVRPTSYEQY
TRBV2,ASSERGTSGNTIY
TRBV30,ACTESSYNEQF
TRBV20-1,SADRDTSLF
TRBV7-8,ASSLRAQGSNTEAF
TRBV30,AWRESKTQY
TRBV5-1,ASSRGDQNTEAF
TRBV6-1,ASSSGTGPGELF
TRBV6-5,ASSYSGTSGELF
TRBV19,ASSIQGDFYGYT
TRBV2,ASSEVGRGGNGYT